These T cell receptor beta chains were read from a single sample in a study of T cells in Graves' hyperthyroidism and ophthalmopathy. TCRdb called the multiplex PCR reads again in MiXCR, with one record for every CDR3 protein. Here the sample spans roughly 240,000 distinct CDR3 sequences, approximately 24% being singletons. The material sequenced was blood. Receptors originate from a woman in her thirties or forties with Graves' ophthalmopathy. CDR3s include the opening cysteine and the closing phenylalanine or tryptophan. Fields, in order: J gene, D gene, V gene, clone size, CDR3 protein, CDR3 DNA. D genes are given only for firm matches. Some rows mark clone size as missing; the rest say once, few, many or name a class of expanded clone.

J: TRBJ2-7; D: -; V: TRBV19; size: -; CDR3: CASRSPGRTYEQYF; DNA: TGTGCCAGTAGATCTCCCGGCAGGACCTACGAGCAGTACTTC
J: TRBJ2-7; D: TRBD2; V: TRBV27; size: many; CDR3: CASSLPGLAGPSYEQYF; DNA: TGTGCCAGCAGTTTGCCGGGACTAGCGGGACCCTCCTACGAGCAGTACTTC
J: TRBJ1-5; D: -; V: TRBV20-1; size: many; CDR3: CSARKSFGGPSNQPQHF; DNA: TGCAGTGCTAGAAAGAGTTTTGGGGGCCCTAGCAATCAGCCCCAGCATTTT
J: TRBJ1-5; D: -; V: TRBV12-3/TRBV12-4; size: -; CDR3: CASSLTGSRNQPQHF; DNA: TGTGCCAGCAGTCTCACAGGGTCCCGCAATCAGCCCCAGCATTTT
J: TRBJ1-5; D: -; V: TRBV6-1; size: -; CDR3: CASSPGQLQHF; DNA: TGTGCCAGCAGTCCTGGACAGCTCCAGCATTTT
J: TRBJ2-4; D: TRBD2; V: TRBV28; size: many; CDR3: CATGPGGHIQYF; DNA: TGTGCCACCGGTCCGGGGGGGCACATTCAGTACTTC
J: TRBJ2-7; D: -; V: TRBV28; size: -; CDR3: CASSFVYEQYF; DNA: TGTGCCAGCAGTTTCGTTTACGAGCAGTACTTC
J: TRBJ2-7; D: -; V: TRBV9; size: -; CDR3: CASSPFLASSYEQYF; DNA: TGTGCCAGCAGTCCATTTCTAGCGAGCTCCTACGAGCAGTACTTC
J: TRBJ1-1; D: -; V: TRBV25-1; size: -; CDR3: CASRSPGQRTEAFF; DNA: TGTGCCAGCAGGTCTCCGGGACAACGGACTGAAGCTTTCTTT
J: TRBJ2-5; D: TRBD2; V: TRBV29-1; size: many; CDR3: CSVDGGRVETQYF; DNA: TGCAGCGTTGACGGCGGGAGGGTTGAGACCCAGTACTTC
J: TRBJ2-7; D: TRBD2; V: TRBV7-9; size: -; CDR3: CASSGTGTSVYEQYF; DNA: TGTGCCAGCAGCGGAACCGGGACTAGCGTCTACGAGCAGTACTTC
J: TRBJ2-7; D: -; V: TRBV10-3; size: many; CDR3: CAISDPYEQYF; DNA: TGTGCCATCAGTGACCCCTACGAGCAGTACTTC
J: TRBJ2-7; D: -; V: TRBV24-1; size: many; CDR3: CATSDLTEQYF; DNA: TGTGCCACCAGTGATTTAACCGAGCAGTACTTC
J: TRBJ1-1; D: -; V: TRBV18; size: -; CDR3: CASSLTSPLDTEAFF; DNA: TGTGCCAGCTCTCTTACATCCCCCTTGGACACTGAAGCTTTCTTT
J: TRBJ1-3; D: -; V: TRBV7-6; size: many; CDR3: CASSPDPLRVAGNTVYF; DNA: TGTGCCAGCAGCCCGGACCCGCTCAGGGTTGCTGGAAACACCGTATATTTT
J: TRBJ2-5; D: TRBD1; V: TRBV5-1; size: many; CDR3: CASSLKPGGETQYF; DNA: TGCGCCAGCAGCTTAAAGCCAGGGGGAGAGACCCAGTACTTC
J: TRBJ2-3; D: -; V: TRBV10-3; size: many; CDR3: CAISETDRSTDTQYF; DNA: TGTGCCATCAGTGAGACAGACAGGTCCACAGATACGCAGTATTTT
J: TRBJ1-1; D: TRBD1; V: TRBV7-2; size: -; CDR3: CASSSAGGSTEAFF; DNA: TGTGCCAGCAGCTCCGCAGGGGGAAGCACTGAAGCTTTCTTT
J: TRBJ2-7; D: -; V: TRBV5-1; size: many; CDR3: CASSPLGAPNSYEQYF; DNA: TGCGCCAGCAGCCCCCTCGGGGCCCCAAATTCCTACGAGCAGTACTTC
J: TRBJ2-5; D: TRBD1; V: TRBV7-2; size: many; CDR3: CASSTNGQGAGETQYF; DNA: TGTGCCAGCAGCACCAACGGACAGGGGGCAGGGGAGACCCAGTACTTC
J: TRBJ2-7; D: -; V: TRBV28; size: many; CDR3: CASSLRGALEQYF; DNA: TGTGCCAGCAGCCTCAGGGGGGCTCTCGAGCAGTACTTC
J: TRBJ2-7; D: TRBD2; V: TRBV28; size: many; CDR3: CASSLRALAGAVLVYEQYF; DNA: TGTGCCAGCAGTTTACGGGCGCTAGCGGGAGCCGTTTTGGTTTACGAGCAGTACTTC
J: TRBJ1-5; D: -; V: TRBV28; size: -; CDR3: CASSFLNYQPQHF; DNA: TGTGCCAGCAGTTTCCTTAACTATCAGCCCCAGCATTTT
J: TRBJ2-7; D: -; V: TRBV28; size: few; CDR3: CASSLPSGFGYEQYF; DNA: TGTGCCAGCAGTTTACCTTCGGGGTTTGGCTACGAGCAGTACTTC
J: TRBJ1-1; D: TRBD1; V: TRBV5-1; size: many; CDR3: CASSFFSGTGEKAFF; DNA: TGCGCCAGCAGCTTTTTCTCCGGGACAGGGGAAAAAGCTTTCTTT
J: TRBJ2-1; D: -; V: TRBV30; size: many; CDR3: CAWSQPTGSYNEQFF; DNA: TGTGCCTGGAGCCAGCCGACAGGCTCCTACAATGAGCAGTTCTTC
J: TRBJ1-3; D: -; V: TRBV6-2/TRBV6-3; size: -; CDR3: CASSYSKGSGTSVNTIYF; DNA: TGTGCCAGCAGTTACTCGAAGGGATCGGGGACAAGCGTAAACACCATATATTTT
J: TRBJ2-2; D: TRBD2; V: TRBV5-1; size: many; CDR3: CASSSTSVGTGELFF; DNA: TGCGCCAGCAGCTCGACTAGCGTCGGCACCGGGGAGCTGTTTTTT
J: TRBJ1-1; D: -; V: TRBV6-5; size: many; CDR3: CASRVRGGRPVTEAFF; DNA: TGTGCCAGCAGGGTCCGGGGAGGCCGTCCCGTCACTGAAGCTTTCTTT
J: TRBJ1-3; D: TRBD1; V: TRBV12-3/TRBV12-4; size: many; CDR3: CASSFPTGVGVNTIYF; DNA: TGTGCCAGCAGTTTCCCGACAGGGGTGGGAGTAAACACCATATATTTT
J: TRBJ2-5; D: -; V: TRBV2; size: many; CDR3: CASRDLGLGGRETQYF; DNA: TGTGCCAGCAGGGATCTTGGACTGGGGGGACGGGAGACCCAGTACTTC
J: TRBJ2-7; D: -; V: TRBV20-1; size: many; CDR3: CSAFTLAEQYF; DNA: TGCAGTGCTTTTACTCTTGCCGAGCAGTACTTC
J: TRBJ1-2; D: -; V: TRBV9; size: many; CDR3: CASTGAYGYTF; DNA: TGTGCCAGCACAGGGGCATATGGCTACACCTTC
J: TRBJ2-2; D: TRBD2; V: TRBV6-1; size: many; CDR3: CASSEGLAARELFF; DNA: TGTGCCAGCAGTGAGGGACTAGCGGCCCGGGAGCTGTTTTTT
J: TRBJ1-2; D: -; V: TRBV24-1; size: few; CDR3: CASSSRPGYTF; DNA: TGTGCCAGCAGTTCCCGGCCCGGCTACACCTTC
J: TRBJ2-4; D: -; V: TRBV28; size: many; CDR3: CASTTSIGNIQYF; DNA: TGTGCCAGCACCACCTCCATAGGAAACATTCAGTACTTC
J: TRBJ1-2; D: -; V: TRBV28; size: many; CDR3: CASSSPFGTRDGYTF; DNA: TGTGCCAGCAGCTCTCCCTTTGGGACTAGGGATGGCTACACCTTC
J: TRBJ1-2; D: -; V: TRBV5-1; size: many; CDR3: CASSSEDGYGYTF; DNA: TGCGCCAGCAGCTCGGAGGATGGCTATGGCTACACCTTC
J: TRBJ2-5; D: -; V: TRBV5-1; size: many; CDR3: CASSGVLGETQYF; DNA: TGCGCCAGCAGCGGGGTGTTGGGAGAGACCCAGTACTTC
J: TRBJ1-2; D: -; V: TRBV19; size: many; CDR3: CASSGLYGYTF; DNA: TGTGCCAGTAGTGGGCTCTATGGCTACACCTTC
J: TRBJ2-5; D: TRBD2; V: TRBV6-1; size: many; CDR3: CASSERSFGRHQETQYF; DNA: TGTGCCAGCAGTGAAAGAAGCTTCGGGAGGCACCAAGAGACCCAGTACTTC
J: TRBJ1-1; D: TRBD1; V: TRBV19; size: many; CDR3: CASSRTGATEAFF; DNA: TGTGCCAGTAGTCGGACAGGGGCCACTGAAGCTTTCTTT
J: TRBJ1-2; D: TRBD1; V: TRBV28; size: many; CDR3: CASRIGIPTGRGYTF; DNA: TGTGCCAGCAGAATAGGGATTCCGACAGGGCGAGGCTACACCTTC
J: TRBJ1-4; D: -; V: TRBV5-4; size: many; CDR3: CASSLWGAGEKLFF; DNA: TGTGCCAGCAGCTTGTGGGGGGCTGGAGAAAAACTGTTTTTT
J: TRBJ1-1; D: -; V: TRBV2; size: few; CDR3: CASRRLRGEAFF; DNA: TGTGCCAGCAGACGCCTCCGCGGTGAAGCTTTCTTT
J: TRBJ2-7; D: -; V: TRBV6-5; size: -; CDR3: CASSPSRISYEQYF; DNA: TGTGCCAGCAGTCCCTCGCGGATTTCCTACGAGCAGTACTTC
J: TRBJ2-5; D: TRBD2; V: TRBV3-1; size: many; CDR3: CASSQTLAGGVETQYF; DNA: TGTGCCAGCAGCCAGACCTTAGCGGGAGGGGTGGAGACCCAGTACTTC
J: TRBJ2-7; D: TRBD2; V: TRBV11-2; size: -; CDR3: CASSVLLAGEKYTYEQYF; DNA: TGTGCCAGCAGCGTCCTACTAGCGGGCGAAAAATACACCTACGAGCAGTACTTC
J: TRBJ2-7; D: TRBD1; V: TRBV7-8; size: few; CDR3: CASMKDRTQYF; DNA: TGTGCCAGCATGAAGGACAGGACGCAGTACTTC
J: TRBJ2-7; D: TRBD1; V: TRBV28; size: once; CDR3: CASLAGGEQYF; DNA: TGTGCCAGCCTGGCAGGGGGCGAGCAGTACTTC
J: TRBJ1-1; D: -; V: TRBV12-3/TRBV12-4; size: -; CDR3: CASSLELSVGGTEAFF; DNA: TGTGCCAGCAGCTTGGAACTTTCCGTCGGCGGAACTGAAGCTTTCTTT
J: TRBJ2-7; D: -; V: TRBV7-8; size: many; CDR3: CASSPQTGFYEQYF; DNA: TGTGCCAGCAGCCCCCAGACGGGTTTCTACGAGCAGTACTTC
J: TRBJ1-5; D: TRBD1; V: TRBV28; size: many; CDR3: CASSLPQTGGYQPQHF; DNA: TGTGCCAGCAGTTTACCTCAGACAGGGGGCTATCAGCCCCAGCATTTT
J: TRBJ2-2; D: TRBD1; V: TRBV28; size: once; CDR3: CASTTGATGELSF; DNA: TGTGCCAGCACCACAGGGGCCACCGGGGAGCTGTCTTTT
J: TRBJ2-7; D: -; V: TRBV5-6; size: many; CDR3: CASSRGYEQYF; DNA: TGTGCCAGCAGCCGAGGGTACGAGCAGTACTTC
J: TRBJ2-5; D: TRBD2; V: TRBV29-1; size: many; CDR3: CSVDPLAGGPRETQYF; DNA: TGCAGCGTTGACCCACTAGCGGGAGGCCCCAGGGAGACCCAGTACTTC
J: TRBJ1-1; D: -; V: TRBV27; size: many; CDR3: CASSLATPMMNTEAFF; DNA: TGTGCCAGCAGTTTAGCGACCCCGATGATGAACACTGAAGCTTTCTTT
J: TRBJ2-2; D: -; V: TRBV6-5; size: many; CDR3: CASSYSAGGELFF; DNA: TGTGCCAGCAGTTATTCTGCTGGCGGGGAGCTGTTTTTT
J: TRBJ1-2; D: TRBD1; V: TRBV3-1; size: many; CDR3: CASSRTGGSSYGYTF; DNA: TGTGCCAGCAGTAGGACAGGGGGCTCAAGCTATGGCTACACCTTC